The 26 T cell receptor beta chains listed next were all sequenced from one sample in a study of human T cells and chemical hapten exposure. MiXCR, applied by TCRdb to the RACE reads, yields one record per CDR3 protein. The sample lists 96,000 or so distinct CDR3 sequences, about 9.6% occurring once. Time point of the sample: patch test 2, 6 weeks after DPC sensitization. Treatment meaning: therapeutic diphenylcyclopropenone sensitization with weekly scalp DPC. The sequences come from whole blood, collected in connection with sensitization to the hapten diphenylcyclopropenone (DPC). Every receptor here comes from a woman aged 40 to 55 with alopecia areata. Some clones in this sample may be carry-over from other donors' samples.

The V call is TRBV30, the J call TRBJ2-3, with 13 positions matching TRBD2. The V and J ends lost 4 bases and 7 bases, in that order; junction bases with no gene match: 5. The V gene's germline CDR1 is GTSNPN and CDR2 SVGIG (reference sequence). CDR3 size: 14 residues. The CDR3 protein is CAWTEGLAGYTQYF. The CDR3 DNA follows: TGTGCCTGGACGGAGGGACTAGCGGGATATACGCAGTATTTT.

This clonotype came up a few times. V gene TRBV12-3 or TRBV12-4 combines with J gene TRBJ1-1; D perhaps matches TRBD1 (5 bases). V was clipped by 6 bases and J by 3 bases, with 8 bases between them. This CDR3 spans 12 amino acids. As DNA, the CDR3 is TGTGCCAGCAGGACAGAAGACACTGAAGCTTTCTTT. This codes for CASRTEDTEAFF.

The J gene is TRBJ2-5, the V gene TRBV18; D might be TRBD1 (7 bases). Germline CDR1 is KGHSH and CDR2 is LQKENI. This CDR3 region has 13 residues. The V gene lost 3 bases and the J gene lost 5 bases, with 10 bases spanning the gap. The CDR3 DNA is TGTGCCAGCTCACCGACAGGGAGGGAGACCCAGTACTTC. Protein product: CASSPTGRETQYF.

This clonotype has ten or more counts. This rearrangement joins TRBV2 to TRBJ2-1, with a possible D match to TRBD1 (7 bases). The CDR3 contains 14 residues. V was pared by 5 bases and J by 7 bases, with 15 bases between. The germline gives CDR1 SNHLY, CDR2 FYNNEI. The CDR3 region has the DNA TGTGCCAGCAGTCGTGACAGGGCGGGGAATGAGCAGTTCTTC. It specifies CASSRDRAGNEQFF.

This clonotype came up a few times. This sequence joins TRBV11-2 and TRBJ2-5, with D possibly matching TRBD2 (5 bases). Trimming removed 0 bases at V and 2 bases at J, with 10 bases between. The germline V gene encodes CDR1 SGHAT and CDR2 FQNNGV. CDR3 length equals 15 residues. The CDR3 here is CASSLETGWQETQYF. CDR3 coding DNA: TGTGCCAGCAGCTTAGAAACGGGATGGCAAGAGACCCAGTACTTC.

This clonotype was seen ten or more times. This chain joins TRBV11-2 and TRBJ2-1; D is uncertain. V lost 1 base to trimming and J lost 0 bases, with 19 bases between them. This CDR3 is built from 19 residues. CDR1 and CDR2 from the germline V gene are SGHAT and FQNNGV. CDR3 protein: CASSLVSPELRSSYNEQFF. The CDR3 nucleotides are TGTGCCAGCAGCTTAGTAAGTCCTGAACTCCGGAGCTCCTACAATGAGCAGTTCTTC.

This clonotype showed up many times. The gene calls are TRBV6-5 and TRBJ2-1, with 10 bases aligning to TRBD2. After removal of 8 bases from V and 9 bases from J, the junction contained 10 bases not matched to a gene. The germline V gene encodes CDR1 MNHEY and CDR2 SVGAGI. The CDR3 has 14 amino acids. CDR3 region: CASRPLAGDSEQFF. The CDR3 DNA is TGTGCCAGCCGCCCTCTAGCGGGAGACTCTGAGCAGTTCTTC.

This clonotype was counted between two and nine times. The genes are TRBV10-3 and TRBJ2-1; 14 bases map to TRBD2. Germline trimming cut 7 bases from V and 2 bases from J; bases unmatched to any gene: 7. This CDR3 spans 17 amino acids. CDR1 and CDR2 (germline): ENHRY, SYGVKD. As DNA, the CDR3 is TGTGCCATCACCGGGACTAGCGGGAGACTTGCCTACAATGAGCAGTTCTTC. This codes for CAITGTSGRLAYNEQFF.

This clonotype was seen more than once but under ten times. This chain uses TRBV30 with TRBJ1-5; TRBD1 agrees at 9 bases. J was trimmed by 5 bases and V by 3 bases; bases with no gene match: 8. The V gene's germline CDR1 is GTSNPN and CDR2 SVGIG (reference sequence). The CDR3 spans 15 residues. The CDR3: CAWSWSGTGYQPQHF. The CDR3 DNA follows: TGTGCCTGGAGCTGGTCCGGGACAGGGTATCAGCCCCAGCATTTT.

The chain couples TRBV6-6 to TRBJ2-6, with D perhaps matching TRBD1 (6 bases). The V gene's germline CDR1 is MNHNY and CDR2 SVGAGI (reference sequence). V lost 3 bases to trimming and J lost 3 bases, with 12 bases between them. The length of the CDR3 is 16 residues. The CDR3 region is CASSYPRGIGANVLTF. The DNA of the CDR3 is TGTGCCAGCAGTTATCCAAGGGGGATTGGGGCCAACGTCCTGACTTTC.

At least ten counts were recorded for this clonotype. V and J are TRBV9 and TRBJ2-1; maybe TRBD2 (5 bases). CDR1 SGDLS and CDR2 YYNGEE come from the germline V gene. The germline V and J ends were trimmed by 3 bases and 0 bases, with 7 bases remaining between them. The CDR3 covers 14 residues. CDR3 nucleotides: TGTGCCAGCAGCGGTGGGAGCTCCTACAATGAGCAGTTCTTC. Translated, it gives CASSGGSSYNEQFF.

In this sample, this clonotype turned up a few times. The chain uses TRBV5-6 and TRBJ2-3; D not resolved. Germline values: CDR1 SGHDT, CDR2 YYEEEE. Between the trimmed V and J ends, which lost 1 base and 0 bases, there was a span of 6 bases. This CDR3 has 14 residues. CDR3 protein: CASSLTASTDTQYF. Written as DNA, the CDR3 is TGTGCCAGCAGCTTGACAGCTAGCACAGATACGCAGTATTTT. Drawing the rest from reference TRBV5-6 and TRBJ2-3, the complete variable domain is DAGVTQSPTHLIKTRGQQVTLRCSPKSGHDTVSWYQQALGQGPQFIFQYYEEEERQRGNFPDRFSGHQFPNYSSELNVNALLLGDSALYLCASSLTASTDTQYFGPGTRLTVL.

Ten or more counts support this clonotype. The chain is built from TRBV30 and TRBJ1-1; 7 positions match TRBD1. Germline V gene data show CDR1 as GTSNPN and CDR2 as SVGIG (reference sequence). V shed 5 bases and J 0 bases; nucleotides not matched to a gene: 6. This CDR3 has 14 amino acids. The CDR3 nucleotides read TGTGCCTGGGAGGGGACAGTCATGAACACTGAAGCTTTCTTT. Translating gives CAWEGTVMNTEAFF.

This clonotype was detected ten times or more. This CDR3 is CASSPAGGTGELFF. The CDR3 DNA follows: TGTGCCAGCAGCCCCGCCGGGGGAACCGGGGAGCTGTTTTTT. This sequence joins TRBV11-2 and TRBJ2-2; TRBD2 might be the D (6 bases). With 5 bases removed from V and 5 bases from J, the gap between germline ends came to 12 bases. The CDR3 is 14 amino acids. Germline CDR1 is SGHAT and CDR2 is FQNNGV. Full variable domain (outside the CDR3, taken from reference TRBV11-2 and TRBJ2-2): EAGVAQSPRYKIIEKRQSVAFWCNPISGHATLYWYQQILGQGPKLLIQFQNNGVVDDSQLPKDRFSAERLKGVDSTLKIQPAKLEDSAVYLCASSPAGGTGELFFGEGSRLTVL.

This clonotype has at least ten counts. The rearrangement links TRBV11-2 to TRBJ2-1; a possible D gene is TRBD2 (5 bases). The CDR3 runs 15 residues. Germline V gene data show CDR1 as SGHAT and CDR2 as FQNNGV. With 5 bases removed from V and 0 bases from J, the gap between germline ends came to 11 bases. CDR3 in amino acids: CASSVSDSSYNEQFF. CDR3 in DNA: TGTGCCAGCAGCGTCTCGGACTCCTCCTACAATGAGCAGTTCTTC.

The table lists this clonotype with a few counts. The chain links TRBV11-2 to TRBJ2-7; TRBD2 matches 13 bases. The ends lost 3 bases at V and 9 bases at J; junction bases unmatched: 8. The CDR3 totals 15 residues. In germline, CDR1 is SGHAT, CDR2 FQNNGV. CDR3 amino acids: CASSFTRTSGSGQYF. CDR3 nucleotides: TGTGCCAGCAGCTTTACTAGGACTAGCGGGAGCGGGCAGTACTTC.

There are a few counts of this clonotype. The chain uses TRBV28 and TRBJ2-4; TRBD2 matches at 8 bases. The trim removed 6 bases at V and 0 bases at J, leaving 16 bases unmatched. This CDR3 spans 19 amino acids. The germline V gene has CDR1 MDHEN and CDR2 SYDVKM. The CDR3 DNA reads TGTGCCAGCAGCCCAAAGTCTAGTAGTAGCGGGAAAGCCAAAAACATTCAGTACTTC. It encodes CASSPKSSSSGKAKNIQYF. The full variable domain, in which reference TRBV28 and TRBJ2-4 provide the parts outside the CDR3, is DVKVTQSSRYLVKRTGEKVFLECVQDMDHENMFWYRQDPGLGLRLIYFSYDVKMKEKGDIPEGYSVSREKKERFSLILESASTNQTSMYLCASSPKSSSSGKAKNIQYFGAGTRLSVL.

The chain carries TRBV5-5 and TRBJ1-4; 7 bases are a match to TRBD1. CDR1 and CDR2 (germline): SGHKS, YYEKEE (reference sequence). V was clipped by 3 bases and J by 7 bases; unmatched bases: 12. This CDR3 has 16 amino acids. The CDR3 here is CASSSDLQGTREKLFF. In DNA, the CDR3 is TGTGCCAGCAGCTCTGACCTACAGGGGACTCGTGAAAAACTGTTTTTT.

The chain combines TRBV4-3 with TRBJ2-6; D is undetermined. V shed 0 bases and J shed 0 bases, with 12 bases lying between them. This CDR3 spans 18 amino acids. The germline gives CDR1 LGHNA, CDR2 YSLEER. CDR3 amino acids: CASSQDRPASSGANVLTF. DNA for the CDR3: TGCGCCAGCAGCCAAGATCGACCAGCCTCCTCTGGGGCCAACGTCCTGACTTTC.

The sample holds many counts of this clonotype. The gene calls are TRBV5-5 and TRBJ2-7; 7 nucleotides match TRBD2. Trimming removed 2 bases from V and 4 bases from J; junction bases left unmatched: 3. Germline V gives CDR1 SGHKS, CDR2 YYEKEE (reference sequence). This CDR3 contains 13 residues. CDR3 loop: CASSFQGGYEQYF. CDR3 sequence (DNA): TGTGCCAGCAGCTTCCAGGGAGGGTACGAGCAGTACTTC.

This clonotype has ten or more counts. The chain combines TRBV29-1 with TRBJ2-1; 8 bases align to TRBD2. The CDR3 spans 14 residues. The ends lost 5 bases at V and 5 bases at J; junction bases unmatched: 8. Germline loops: CDR1 SQVTM, CDR2 ANQGSEA. CDR3: CSVNIAGSHNEQFF. DNA for the CDR3: TGCAGCGTTAATATAGCGGGATCCCACAATGAGCAGTTCTTC.

This clonotype has a count of ten or more. This chain joins TRBV29-1 and TRBJ2-1; D not certain. Germline V gene data show CDR1 as SQVTM and CDR2 as ANQGSEA. The CDR3 is 13 residues long. Trimming took 1 base from V and 3 from J, leaving 7 bases between them. The CDR3 DNA is TGCAGCGTTGAAGTACTTAACTACAATGAGCAGTTCTTC. Translation gives CSVEVLNYNEQFF.

This clonotype showed up many times. CDR3 in amino acids: CASSQRGQREQFF. The CDR3 DNA follows: TGTGCCAGCAGCCAGAGGGGGCAGAGGGAGCAGTTCTTC. V is TRBV11-3 and J is TRBJ2-1; 7 bases agree with TRBD1. There are 13 residues in the CDR3. Per the germline V gene, CDR1 is SGHNT and CDR2 is YENEEA. V lost 5 bases to trimming and J lost 10 bases; unmatched junction nucleotides: 8.

J is TRBJ2-2 and V is TRBV11-2, with 12 bases aligning to TRBD2. Germline V CDR1 and CDR2: SGHAT, FQNNGV. The trim removed 5 bases at V and 4 bases at J, leaving 2 bases unmatched. The CDR3 sequence is 15 residues long. The CDR3 protein is CASSTGLAGTGELFF. As DNA, the CDR3 is TGTGCCAGCAGCACGGGACTAGCGGGCACCGGGGAGCTGTTTTTT.

The table lists this clonotype with many counts. J is TRBJ2-7 and V is TRBV6-2 or TRBV6-3; D may correspond to TRBD1 or TRBD2 (6 bases each). From germline, CDR1 is MNHEY and CDR2 SVGEGT. There are 16 residues in the CDR3. V lost 5 bases and J lost 1, with 18 bases in between. CDR3 DNA sequence: TGTGCCAGCAGTGGGGGGCTTGGCAGGAGTTCCTACGAGCAGTACTTC. Protein sequence: CASSGGLGRSSYEQYF.

This clonotype was detected ten times or more. The V and J genes are TRBV7-2 and TRBJ2-7; possibly TRBD2 for D (6 bases). The CDR3 extends over 13 amino acids. Germline V lookup: CDR1 SGHTA, CDR2 FQGNSA. V was clipped by 1 base and J by 5 bases, with 9 bases between them. The CDR3 reads CASSLGGENEQYF. The CDR3 coding sequence is TGTGCCAGCAGCTTAGGGGGGGAAAACGAGCAGTACTTC. Filled out from reference TRBV7-2 and TRBJ2-7, the complete variable domain reads GAGVSQSPSNKVTEKGKDVELRCDPISGHTALYWYRQSLGQGLEFLIYFQGNSAPDKSGLPSDRFSAERTGGSVSTLTIQRTQQEDSAVYLCASSLGGENEQYFGPGTRLTVT.